This T cell receptor beta chain emerged from a study of early T cells in non-severe SARS-CoV-2 infection. Study-level background: Sequencing input comprised bulk RNA from unsorted whole blood; chain pairing was not available. Study-wide results and caveats: Reliance on VDJdb matching favored anti-spike CD8 responses; private and CD4 specificities were missed.

Trimming took 1 base from V and 0 from J, leaving 7 bases between them. This CDR3 has 15 amino acids. This clonotype was observed many times. Antigen: not known. TCRdb used MiXCR to reprocess the 5' RACE reads, holding one entry per CDR3 protein. The data show fewer than 70,000 distinct CDR3 sequences, over 3.5% seen once. The source was whole blood, collected at baseline. The clonotype comes from an adult who was a healthcare worker with PCR-confirmed SARS-CoV-2 infection or an uninfected control (not recorded which). The donor label of this sample is uncertain. This chain joins TRBV12-3 or TRBV12-4 and TRBJ1-5, with a weak D call TRBD1 (5 bases). The DNA of the CDR3 is TGTGCCAGCAGTTTAGAGGACAATAGCAATCAGCCCCAGCATTTT. Protein product: CASSLEDNSNQPQHF.